This paragraph reports one T cell receptor beta chain. Its antigen is as yet unknown. A read error is possible here, since a much larger clone lies one base away. The data belong to a study of human T cells and chemical hapten exposure. Study-wide results and limits: The donor cohort had alopecia, so its immune response may not match that of healthy people.

Time point of the sample: patch test 2, 6 weeks after DPC sensitization. Treatment meaning: therapeutic diphenylcyclopropenone sensitization with weekly scalp DPC. In the original workflow: Per sample, the median was about 95,000 TCRs, with values from 23,224 to 690,600. TCRdb re-derived calls from the RACE reads in MiXCR, one entry per CDR3 protein. TCRdb's processing, not the study's, gives the V and J calls here. The sample has 35,000 to 45,000 distinct CDR3 sequences; about 8.9% are singletons. The CDR3 sequence is 14 residues long. CDR1 is SGHDN, CDR2 FVKESK, per germline. V was cut by 4 bases and J by 6 bases, with 12 bases left in between.

The sequence derives from a woman in her forties with alopecia areata. Some clones in this sample may be carry-over from other donors' samples. The source was whole blood, collected in connection with sensitization to the hapten diphenylcyclopropenone (DPC). The genes are TRBV14 and TRBJ2-2; D may correspond to TRBD1 or TRBD2 (6 bases each). The CDR3 loop reads CASSPLGGAGELFF. CDR3 nucleotides: TGTGCCAGCAGCCCCCTGGGGGGCGCCGGGGAGCTGTTTTTT.